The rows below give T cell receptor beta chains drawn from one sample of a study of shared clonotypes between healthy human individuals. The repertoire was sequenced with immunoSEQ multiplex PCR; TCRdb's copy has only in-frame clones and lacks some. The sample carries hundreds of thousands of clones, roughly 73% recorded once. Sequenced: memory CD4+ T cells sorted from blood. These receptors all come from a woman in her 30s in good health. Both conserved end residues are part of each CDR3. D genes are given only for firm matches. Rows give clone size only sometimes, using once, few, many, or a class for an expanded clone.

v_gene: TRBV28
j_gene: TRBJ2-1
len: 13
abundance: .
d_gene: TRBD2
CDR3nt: TGTGCCAGCAGAGCGGGAGGGTACAATGAGCAGTTCTTC
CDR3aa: CASRAGGYNEQFF

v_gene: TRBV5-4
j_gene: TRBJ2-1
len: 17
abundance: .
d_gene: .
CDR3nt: TGTGCCAGCAGCGCCCTTCGGGGTGGGAGCTCCTACAATGAGCAGTTCTTC
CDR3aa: CASSALRGGSSYNEQFF

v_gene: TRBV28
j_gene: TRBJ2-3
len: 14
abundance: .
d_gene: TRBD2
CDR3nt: TGTGCCAGCAGAGTAGCGGGAATCACAGATACGCAGTATTTT
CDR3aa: CASRVAGITDTQYF

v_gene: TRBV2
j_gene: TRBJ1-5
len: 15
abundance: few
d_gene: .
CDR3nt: TGTGCCAGCAAGCCGCAGGGCATTTTGCATCAGCCCCAGCATTTT
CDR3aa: CASKPQGILHQPQHF

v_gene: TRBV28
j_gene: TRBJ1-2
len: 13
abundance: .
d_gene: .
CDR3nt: TGTGCCAGCAGTTTGCCCGGCCCCTATGGCTACACCTTC
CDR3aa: CASSLPGPYGYTF

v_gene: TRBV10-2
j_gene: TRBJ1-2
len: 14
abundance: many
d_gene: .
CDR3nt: TGCGCCAGCAGTGAGCCCCCCGGACAGTATGGCTACACCTTC
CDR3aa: CASSEPPGQYGYTF

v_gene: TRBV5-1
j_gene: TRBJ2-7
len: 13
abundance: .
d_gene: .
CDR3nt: TGCGCCAGCAGCTTGGGACAGAAATACGAGCAGTACTTC
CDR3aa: CASSLGQKYEQYF

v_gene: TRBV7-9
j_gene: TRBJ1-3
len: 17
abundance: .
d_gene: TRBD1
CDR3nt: TGTGCCAGCAGCTCCTGGGGAAAGGGGGCGTCTGGAAACACCATATATTTT
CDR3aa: CASSSWGKGASGNTIYF

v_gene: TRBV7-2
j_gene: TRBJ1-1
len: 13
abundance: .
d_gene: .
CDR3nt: TGTGCCAGCAGCTTAGGTCCAGACACTGAAGCTTTCTTT
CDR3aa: CASSLGPDTEAFF

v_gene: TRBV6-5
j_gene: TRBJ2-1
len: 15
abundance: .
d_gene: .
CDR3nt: TGTGCCAGCAGTTACGAAGGGGACGGGGGATATGAGCAGTTCTTC
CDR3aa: CASSYEGDGGYEQFF

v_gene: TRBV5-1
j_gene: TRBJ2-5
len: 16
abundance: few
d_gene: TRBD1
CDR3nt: TGCGCCAGCAGCTTACCCCGAGGACAGGGCCAAGAGACCCAGTACTTC
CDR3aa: CASSLPRGQGQETQYF

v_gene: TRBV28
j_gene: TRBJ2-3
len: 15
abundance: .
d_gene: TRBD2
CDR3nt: TGTGCCAGCAGTTTAGGAGCGGGGGACACAGATACGCAGTATTTT
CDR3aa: CASSLGAGDTDTQYF

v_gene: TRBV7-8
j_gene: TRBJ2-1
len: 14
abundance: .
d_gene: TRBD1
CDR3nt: TGTGCCAGCAGAAGGACAGGGGGCCCAAATGAGCAGTTCTTC
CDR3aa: CASRRTGGPNEQFF

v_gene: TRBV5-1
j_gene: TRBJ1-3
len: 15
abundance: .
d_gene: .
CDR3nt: TGCGCCAGCAGCTTATCCTCGGCCTCTGGAAACACCATATATTTT
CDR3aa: CASSLSSASGNTIYF

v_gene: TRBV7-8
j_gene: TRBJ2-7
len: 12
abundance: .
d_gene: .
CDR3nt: TGTGCCAGCAGCTTACCCGGTGTGGGGCAGTACTTC
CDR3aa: CASSLPGVGQYF

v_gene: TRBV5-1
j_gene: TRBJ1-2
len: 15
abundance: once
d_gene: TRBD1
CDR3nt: TGCGCCAGCACCCCCCGGGACAGGGGGTTAGGTGGCTACACCTTC
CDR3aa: CASTPRDRGLGGYTF

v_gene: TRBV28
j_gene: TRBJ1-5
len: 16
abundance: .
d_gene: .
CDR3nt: TGTGCCAGCAGTTTCCCCCGATCGGGGACCCATCAGCCCCAGCATTTT
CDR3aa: CASSFPRSGTHQPQHF

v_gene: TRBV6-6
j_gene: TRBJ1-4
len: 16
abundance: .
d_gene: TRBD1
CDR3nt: TGTGCCAGCAGCCTCGACAGGGGGCGAGTCGATGAAAAACTGTTTTTT
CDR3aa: CASSLDRGRVDEKLFF

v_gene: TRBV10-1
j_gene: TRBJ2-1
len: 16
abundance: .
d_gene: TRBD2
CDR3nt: TGCGCCAGCAGTGAGTCGAGCGGGAGCGGTTTCATTGAGCAGTTCTTC
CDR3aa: CASSESSGSGFIEQFF

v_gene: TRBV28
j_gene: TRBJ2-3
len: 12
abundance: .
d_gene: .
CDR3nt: TGTGCCAGCAAACGGGGAACAGATACGCAGTATTTT
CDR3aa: CASKRGTDTQYF

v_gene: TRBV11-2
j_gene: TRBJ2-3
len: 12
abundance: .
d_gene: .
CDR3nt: TGTGCCAGCAGCCTTAGCACAGATACGCAGTATTTT
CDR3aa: CASSLSTDTQYF

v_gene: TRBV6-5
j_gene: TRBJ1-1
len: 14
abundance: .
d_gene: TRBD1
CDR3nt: TGTGCCAGCAGTTACACGGACAGGGCGGCTGAAGCTTTCTTT
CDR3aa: CASSYTDRAAEAFF

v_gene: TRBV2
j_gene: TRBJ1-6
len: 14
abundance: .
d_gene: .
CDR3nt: TGTGCCAGCAGTTGGGCCTCCTATAATTCACCCCTCCACTTT
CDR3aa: CASSWASYNSPLHF

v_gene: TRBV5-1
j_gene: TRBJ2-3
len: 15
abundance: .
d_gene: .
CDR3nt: TGCGCCAGCAGCCGTGGGGCAGGGGCGTCAGATACGCAGTATTTT
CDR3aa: CASSRGAGASDTQYF

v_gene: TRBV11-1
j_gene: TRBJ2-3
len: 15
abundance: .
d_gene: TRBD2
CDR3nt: TGTGCCAGCAGCTTGACTAGCGGGAGAGGGGATACGCAGTATTTT
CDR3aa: CASSLTSGRGDTQYF

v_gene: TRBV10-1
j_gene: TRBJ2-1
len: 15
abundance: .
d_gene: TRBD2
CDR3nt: TGCGCCAGCAGTCGCCAAGCGGGGGGGAGGAATGAGCAGTTCTTC
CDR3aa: CASSRQAGGRNEQFF

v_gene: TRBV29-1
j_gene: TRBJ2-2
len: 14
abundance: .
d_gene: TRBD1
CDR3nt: TGCAGCGCCTCGGGACAGGAATACACCGGGGAGCTGTTTTTT
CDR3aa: CSASGQEYTGELFF

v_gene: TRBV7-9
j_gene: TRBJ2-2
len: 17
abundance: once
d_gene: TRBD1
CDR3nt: TGTGCCAGCAGCACCCGAGACAGGGGCGAGAACACCGGGGAGCTGTTTTTT
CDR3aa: CASSTRDRGENTGELFF

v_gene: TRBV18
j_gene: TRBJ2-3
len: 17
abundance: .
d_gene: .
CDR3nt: TGTGCCAGCTCACCACCGGTTCGAACATCTAGCACAGATACGCAGTATTTT
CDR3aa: CASSPPVRTSSTDTQYF

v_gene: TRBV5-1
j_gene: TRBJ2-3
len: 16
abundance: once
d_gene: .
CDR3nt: TGCGCCAGCAACACAAACGCAGGCGGGCCCACAGATACGCAGTATTTT
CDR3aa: CASNTNAGGPTDTQYF

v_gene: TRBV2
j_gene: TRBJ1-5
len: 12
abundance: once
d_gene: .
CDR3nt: TGTGCCAGCAGTGATGGGGCTCAGCCCCAGCATTTT
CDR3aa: CASSDGAQPQHF

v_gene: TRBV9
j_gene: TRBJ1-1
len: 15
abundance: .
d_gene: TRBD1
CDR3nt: TGTGCCAGCAGCGTAACGGGACAGATGAACACTGAAGCTTTCTTT
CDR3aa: CASSVTGQMNTEAFF

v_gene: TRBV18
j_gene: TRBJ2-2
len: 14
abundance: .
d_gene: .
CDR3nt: TGTGCCAGCACGGTACGGCGGGACACCGGGGAGCTGTTTTTT
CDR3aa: CASTVRRDTGELFF

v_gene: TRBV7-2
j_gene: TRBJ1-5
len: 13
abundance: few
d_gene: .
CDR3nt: TGTGCCAGCAGCTTATGGGAGGATCAGCCCCAGCATTTT
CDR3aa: CASSLWEDQPQHF

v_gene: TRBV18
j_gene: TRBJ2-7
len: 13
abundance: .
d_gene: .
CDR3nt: TGTGCCAGCTCACCACAGAGGCTCGAGCCCCTGTACTTC
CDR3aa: CASSPQRLEPLYF

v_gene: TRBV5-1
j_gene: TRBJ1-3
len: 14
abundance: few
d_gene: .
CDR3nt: TGCGCCAGCAGCTTGTGGGGTAATGGAAACACCATATATTTT
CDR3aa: CASSLWGNGNTIYF

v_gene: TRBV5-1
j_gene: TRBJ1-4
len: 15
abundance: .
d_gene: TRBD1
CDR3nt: TGCGCCAGCAGCTTCCAACAGGGGTATAATGAAAAACTGTTTTTT
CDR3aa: CASSFQQGYNEKLFF

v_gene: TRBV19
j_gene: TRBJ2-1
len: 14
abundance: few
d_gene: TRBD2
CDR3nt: TGTGCCAGTAACCCCGGACTAGCGGGGAATGAGCAGTTCTTC
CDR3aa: CASNPGLAGNEQFF

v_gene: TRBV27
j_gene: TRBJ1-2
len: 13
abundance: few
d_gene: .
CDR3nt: TGTGCCAGCAGTTTCGGACTTAAAAACGGCTACACCTTC
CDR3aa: CASSFGLKNGYTF

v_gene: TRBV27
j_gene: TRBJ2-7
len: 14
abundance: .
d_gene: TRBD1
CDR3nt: TGTGCCAGCAGTACAGGGGGCACGTCCTACGAGCAGTACTTC
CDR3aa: CASSTGGTSYEQYF